What follows describes a single T cell receptor beta chain. Its target is unknown. Trimming removed 5 bases at V and 3 bases at J, with 8 bases between. The CDR3 spans 12 residues. The germline V gene has CDR1 MDHEN and CDR2 SYDVKM. The data belong to a study of T cell clonotyping in hematopoietic cell transplantation. Overall study findings and caveats: Pathologically expanded recipient clonotypes increased progressively from day 30 to day 180 as diversity fell. CD4 and CD8 repertoire contributions could not be separated without sorting. At the given depth, recipient repertoires were over 95% de novo clonotypes.

Generated by immunoSEQ multiplex PCR, the TCRdb table keeps only in-frame clones and is missing some. The sample contains roughly 17,000 clones, around nine tenths of which appear only once. The sequence derives from a man aged 40-50 years in good health. Some clones in this sample may be carry-over from other donors' samples. J is TRBJ2-7 and V is TRBV28, with D uncertain. Sequencing input: peripheral blood mononuclear cells. CDR3 in amino acids: CASSPTDYEQYF. CDR3 DNA: TGTGCCAGCAGTCCCACCGACTACGAGCAGTACTTC.